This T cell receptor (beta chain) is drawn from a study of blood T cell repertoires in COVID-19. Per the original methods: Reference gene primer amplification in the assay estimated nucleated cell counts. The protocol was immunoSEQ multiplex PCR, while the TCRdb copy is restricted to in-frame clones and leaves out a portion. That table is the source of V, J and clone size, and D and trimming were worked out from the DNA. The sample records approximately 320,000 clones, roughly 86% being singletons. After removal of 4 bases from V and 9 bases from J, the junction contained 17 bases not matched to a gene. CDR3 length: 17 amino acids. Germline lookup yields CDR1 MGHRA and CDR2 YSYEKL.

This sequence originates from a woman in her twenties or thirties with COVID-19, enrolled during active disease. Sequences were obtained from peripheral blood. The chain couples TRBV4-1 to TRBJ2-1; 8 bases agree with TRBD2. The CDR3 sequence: CASSPGTSGGLRGEQFF. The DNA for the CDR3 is TGCGCCAGCAGCCCAGGGACATCGGGAGGGTTGCGAGGTGAGCAGTTCTTC.